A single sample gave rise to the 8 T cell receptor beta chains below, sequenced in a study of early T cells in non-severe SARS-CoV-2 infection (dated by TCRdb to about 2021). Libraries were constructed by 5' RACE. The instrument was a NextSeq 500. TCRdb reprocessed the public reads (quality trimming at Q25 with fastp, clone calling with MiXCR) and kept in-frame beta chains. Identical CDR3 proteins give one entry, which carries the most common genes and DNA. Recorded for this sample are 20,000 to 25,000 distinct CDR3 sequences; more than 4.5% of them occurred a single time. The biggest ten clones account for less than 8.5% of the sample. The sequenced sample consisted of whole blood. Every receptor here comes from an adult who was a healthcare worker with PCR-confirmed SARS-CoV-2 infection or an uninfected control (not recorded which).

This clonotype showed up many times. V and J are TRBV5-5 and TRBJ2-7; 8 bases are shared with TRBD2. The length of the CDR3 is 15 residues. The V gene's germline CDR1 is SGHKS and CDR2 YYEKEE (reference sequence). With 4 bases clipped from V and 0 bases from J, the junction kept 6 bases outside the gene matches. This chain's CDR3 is CASSRLAQSSYEQYF. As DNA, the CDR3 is TGTGCCAGCAGCCGACTAGCGCAGAGCTCCTACGAGCAGTACTTC. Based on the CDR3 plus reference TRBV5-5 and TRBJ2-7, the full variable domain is DAGVTQSPTHLIKTRGQQVTLRCSPISGHKSVSWYQQVLGQGPQFIFQYYEKEERGRGNFPDRFSARQFPNYSSELNVNALLLGDSALYLCASSRLAQSSYEQYFGPGTRLTVT.

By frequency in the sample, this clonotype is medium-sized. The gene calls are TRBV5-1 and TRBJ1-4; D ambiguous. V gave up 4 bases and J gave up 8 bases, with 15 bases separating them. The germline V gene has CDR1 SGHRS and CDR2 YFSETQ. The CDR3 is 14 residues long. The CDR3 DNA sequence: TGCGCCAGCAGCCCTGAGGGTTTGTGGGAAAAACTGTTTTTT. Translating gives CASSPEGLWEKLFF.

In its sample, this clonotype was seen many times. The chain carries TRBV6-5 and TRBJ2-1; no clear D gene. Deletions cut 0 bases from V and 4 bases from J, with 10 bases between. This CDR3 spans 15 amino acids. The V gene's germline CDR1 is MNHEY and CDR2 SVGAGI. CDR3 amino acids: CASSYSPGYYNEQFF. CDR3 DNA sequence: TGTGCCAGCAGTTACTCGCCAGGTTATTACAATGAGCAGTTCTTC.

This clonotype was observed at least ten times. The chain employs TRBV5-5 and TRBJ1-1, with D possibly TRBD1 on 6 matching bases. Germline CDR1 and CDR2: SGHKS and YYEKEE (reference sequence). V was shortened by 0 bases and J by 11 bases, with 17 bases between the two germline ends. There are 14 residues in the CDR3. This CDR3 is CASSLGQERYEAFF. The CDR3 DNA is TGTGCCAGCAGCTTGGGACAGGAACGTTATGAGGCTTTCTTT.

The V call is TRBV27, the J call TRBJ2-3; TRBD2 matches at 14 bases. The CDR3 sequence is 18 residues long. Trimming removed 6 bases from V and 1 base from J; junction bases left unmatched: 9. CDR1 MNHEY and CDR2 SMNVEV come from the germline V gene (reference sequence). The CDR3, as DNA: TGTGCCAGCAGCCGTGAGGGACTAGCGGGAGTCGGCACAGATACGCAGTATTTT. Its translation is CASSREGLAGVGTDTQYF.

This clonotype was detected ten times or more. CDR3 region: CASRPGGVTEAFF. The CDR3, as DNA: TGTGCCAGCAGGCCAGGGGGAGTCACTGAAGCTTTCTTT. The V gene is TRBV27, the J gene TRBJ1-1; 7 nucleotides agree with TRBD1. Germline trimming cut 6 bases from V and 4 bases from J; bases unmatched to any gene: 5. The CDR3 totals 13 residues. Per germline, CDR1 MNHEY and CDR2 SMNVEV (reference sequence).

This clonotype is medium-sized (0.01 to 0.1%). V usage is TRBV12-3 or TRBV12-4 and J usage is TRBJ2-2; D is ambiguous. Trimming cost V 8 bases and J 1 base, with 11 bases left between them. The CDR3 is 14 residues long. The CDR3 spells CASRKPGNTGELFF. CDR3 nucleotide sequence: TGTGCCAGCCGGAAACCGGGGAACACCGGGGAGCTGTTTTTT.

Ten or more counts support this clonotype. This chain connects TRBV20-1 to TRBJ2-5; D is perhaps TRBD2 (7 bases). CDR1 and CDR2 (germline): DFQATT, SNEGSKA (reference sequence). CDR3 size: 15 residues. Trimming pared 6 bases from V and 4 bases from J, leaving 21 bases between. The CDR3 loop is CSASKGEGPRETQYF. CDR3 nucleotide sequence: TGCAGTGCCTCGAAGGGGGAGGGCCCCCGAGAGACCCAGTACTTC.